This is a list of T cell receptor beta chains from one sample in a study of breast tumors, draining lymph nodes, adjacent tissues. TCRdb re-analysed the multiplex PCR reads in MiXCR, keeping a single row per CDR3 protein. Among around 170,000 distinct CDR3 sequences listed, around a third were seen once. Sequenced material: axillary lymph node tissue. Receptors originate from a female donor with breast cancer. Some clones in this sample may be carry-over from other donors' samples. Both conserved end residues are part of each CDR3. The D gene is left open where the match is weak. Clone size is stated in some rows and not others, as once, few, many or a class when expanded.

>-|TRBV7-8|TRBJ1-1|-
TGTGCCAGCAGCTCGGACAGTGCTGAAGCTTTCTTT
CASSSDSAEAFF
>-|TRBV4-1|TRBJ2-7|TRBD2
TGTGCCGGCAGCCAAGGATACACAGCGGGGGGTACCTACGAGCAGTACTTC
CAGSQGYTAGGTYEQYF
>many|TRBV9|TRBJ1-4|TRBD1
TGTGCCAGCAGCGTAGCCGCCTGGGTGACAGGGGAAGAAAAACTGTTTTTT
CASSVAAWVTGEEKLFF
>-|TRBV6-2/TRBV6-3|TRBJ1-2|-
TGTGCCAGCACCCGCCGCCGGCAGGGTTGGGGCTACACCTTC
CASTRRRQGWGYTF
>many|TRBV20-1|TRBJ2-5|TRBD1
TGCAGTGCTATGCCCCCCCGGGACAGCCCCAGTAAGACCCAGTACTTC
CSAMPPRDSPSKTQYF
>-|TRBV14|TRBJ1-1|TRBD1
TGTGCCAGCAGCCATTACCGGGAGGCGCAGGGGGCCCCTGAAGCTTTCTTT
CASSHYREAQGAPEAFF
>-|TRBV4-1|TRBJ2-2|-
TGCGCCAGCAGCCAAGATCGACAGCATCGGTACACCGGGGAGCTGTTTTTT
CASSQDRQHRYTGELFF
>many|TRBV10-3|TRBJ2-3|-
TGTGCCATCAGTAGACTAGGGTCTAGCACAGATACGCAGTATTTT
CAISRLGSSTDTQYF
>many|TRBV3-1|TRBJ2-2|-
TGTGCCAGCAACGATTTCCCCGGGGAGCTGTTTTTT
CASNDFPGELFF
>many|TRBV7-6|TRBJ2-7|-
TGTGCCAGCAGCAGACGGGCTGGGGGGAGTCAATCCTACGAGCAGTACTTC
CASSRRAGGSQSYEQYF
>many|TRBV6-1|TRBJ1-5|-
TGTGCCAGCTCGGGGAGGACGGGCAATCAGCCCCAGCATTTT
CASSGRTGNQPQHF
>many|TRBV2|TRBJ2-1|-
TGTGCCAGCAGTTACGCTGCAAGCACCTTCTTC
CASSYAASTFF
>few|TRBV27|TRBJ1-2|TRBD1
TGTGCCAGCAGTTCCAGGACAGGAACAGGAAGGAACTATGGCTACACCTTC
CASSSRTGTGRNYGYTF
>-|TRBV9|TRBJ2-2|-
TGTGCCAGCAGCGTAGTAGGGGAGCTGTTTTTT
CASSVVGELFF
>many|TRBV20-1|TRBJ2-7|-
TGCAGTGCTAGAGATCAGCTCTACGAGCAGTACTTC
CSARDQLYEQYF
>-|TRBV25-1|TRBJ1-1|-
TGTGCCAGCAGTGAAGAAACAGGTGCGAAGACTTTCTTT
CASSEETGAKTFF
>many|TRBV5-1|TRBJ1-2|-
TGCGCCAGCAGCTCGCAGGAAGGCCGGGGCTACACCTTC
CASSSQEGRGYTF
>-|TRBV9|TRBJ2-3|TRBD2
TGTGCCAGCAGCGGGTCCCCCGCGGGGGGGGGCGCGGAAACGCAGTATTTT
CASSGSPAGGGAETQYF
>many|TRBV11-2|TRBJ2-7|-
TGTGCCAGCAGCTTATCTCGGAGTAGCGGCTACGAGCAGTACTTC
CASSLSRSSGYEQYF
>-|TRBV7-7|TRBJ2-7|-
TGTGCCAGCAGCCCTGGGATAGAAGCCGGGCAGTACTTC
CASSPGIEAGQYF
>many|TRBV24-1|TRBJ1-2|-
TGTGCCACCGCATGGGATTTCTTAGGGTTGATTGGCTACACCTTC
CATAWDFLGLIGYTF
>-|TRBV7-9|TRBJ2-3|TRBD2
TGTGCCAGCAGCTCTAGGGAGGGGTCGTGGGACACAGATACGCAGTATTTT
CASSSREGSWDTDTQYF
>-|TRBV10-3|TRBJ1-4|-
TGTGCCATCAGTGAGCGGGACACCACAACTAATGAAAAACTGTTTTTT
CAISERDTTTNEKLFF
>many|TRBV11-3|TRBJ2-3|TRBD2
TGTGCCAGCAGCACCGAGGGTTGGCGGGGGGTCCCGGGTACGCAGTATTTT
CASSTEGWRGVPGTQYF
>-|TRBV18|TRBJ1-2|-
TGTGCCAGCTCACCTCTGACAAGCTATGGCTACACCTTC
CASSPLTSYGYTF
>-|TRBV5-1|TRBJ2-5|TRBD2
TGCGCCAGCAGCAAGACTAGCGGGGGGCAAGAGACCCAGTACTTC
CASSKTSGGQETQYF
>-|TRBV6-6|TRBJ1-1|-
TGTGCCAGCAGCGATGCCGGGGGCGCCGTCACTGAAGCTTTCTTT
CASSDAGGAVTEAFF
>many|TRBV12-3/TRBV12-4|TRBJ1-2|-
TGTGCCAGCAGTTTTGGGAGGACAATATTTAACTATGGCTACACCTTC
CASSFGRTIFNYGYTF
>-|TRBV16|TRBJ2-1|TRBD2
TGTGCCAGCAGCTCAACGTACGGGAGGACGACCTACAATGAGCAGTTCTTC
CASSSTYGRTTYNEQFF
>many|TRBV18|TRBJ2-5|TRBD2
TGTGCCAGCTCCGCGACTAGCGGGGCCAAAGAGACCCAGTACTTC
CASSATSGAKETQYF
>many|TRBV2|TRBJ2-3|-
TGTGCCAGCAGTCTTTTGGGCGGGGAGGATACGCAGTATTTT
CASSLLGGEDTQYF
>many|TRBV7-3|TRBJ2-1|-
TGTGCCAGCAGCTATAACGAGTTCGGCGAGCAGTTCTTC
CASSYNEFGEQFF
>few|TRBV4-1|TRBJ2-1|TRBD2
TGCGCCAGCAGCCACGTAAGATGGACTAGCGGGATGGAGGAGCAGTTCTTC
CASSHVRWTSGMEEQFF
>many|TRBV9|TRBJ1-4|-
TGTGCCAGCAGCGCTCAGGGGTTGATTAATGAAAAACTGTTTTTT
CASSAQGLINEKLFF
>-|TRBV20-1|TRBJ2-6|TRBD1
TGCAGTGCTAGCTTACAGGGGGGAAACACCTGGGCCAACGTCCTGACTTTC
CSASLQGGNTWANVLTF
>many|TRBV11-2|TRBJ2-3|TRBD2
TGTGCCAGCAGCTTAAGGCAGCAGGGTATTAGCGGGGGTACGCAGTATTTT
CASSLRQQGISGGTQYF
>-|TRBV7-9|TRBJ1-4|-
TGTGCCAGCAGCTCGGGTCGAGGCGAAAAACTGTTTTTT
CASSSGRGEKLFF
>-|TRBV20-1|TRBJ2-4|-
TGCAGTGCTCCAAGAGAGGAGGGTTGGGTTGAAAACATTCAGTGCTTC
CSAPREEGWVENIQCF
>-|TRBV15|TRBJ2-1|-
TGTGCCACCAGCAGAGATGGGGGAGCGGCGACAGATACGCAGTTCTTC
CATSRDGGAATDTQFF
>many|TRBV2|TRBJ2-2|TRBD2
TGTGCCAGCAGCTGGTTGAGGGCGGGAGGGGCGAACACCGGGGAGCTGTTTTTT
CASSWLRAGGANTGELFF
>many|TRBV30|TRBJ1-2|TRBD1
TGTGCCTGGAGTGTACAGGGGGACTATGGCTACACCTTC
CAWSVQGDYGYTF
>-|TRBV7-9|TRBJ2-7|TRBD2
TGTGCCAGCAGAACTAGCGGGGTGGTGCATCCCTACGAGCAGTACTTC
CASRTSGVVHPYEQYF
>-|TRBV6-6|TRBJ1-3|TRBD1
TGTGCCAGTGACAGGGATAACTATGGCTACACCATATATTTT
CASDRDNYGYTIYF
>many|TRBV6-1|TRBJ1-4|-
TGTGCCAGCAGTGAAATTGAGTTTGGGCAAAAACTGTTTTTT
CASSEIEFGQKLFF
>many|TRBV24-1|TRBJ1-2|-
TGTGCCACCAGTGCCCCGGGGGGGACCTATGGCTACACCTTC
CATSAPGGTYGYTF
>many|TRBV11-3|TRBJ2-5|-
TGTGCCAGCAGCCGAGGGGCCGGCGGGGAGACCCAGTACTTC
CASSRGAGGETQYF
>few|TRBV9|TRBJ2-5|-
TGTGCCAGCAGCGTAGCTCAGTACCAAGAGACCCAGTCCTTC
CASSVAQYQETQSF
>many|TRBV4-2|TRBJ2-7|-
TGTGCCAGCAGCCAAGTAAAGTCGCGGCGATTGGACGAGCAGTACTTC
CASSQVKSRRLDEQYF
>-|TRBV7-8|TRBJ2-5|TRBD2
TGTGCCAGCAGCCCCGGGGGTTGGAGCGGGAAAGAGACCCAGTACTTC
CASSPGGWSGKETQYF
>-|TRBV20-1|TRBJ2-5|TRBD1
TGCAGTGCCCAAAGACAGGGGGCCTCCGAGACCCAGTACTTC
CSAQRQGASETQYF
>many|TRBV30|TRBJ2-5|-
TGTGCCTGGAGTGTACGAGGGGAAGAGACCCAGTACTTC
CAWSVRGEETQYF
>many|TRBV11-2|TRBJ2-2|TRBD2
TGTGCCAGCGGGACTAGTGGCACCGGGGAGCTGTTTTTT
CASGTSGTGELFF
>-|TRBV6-6|TRBJ2-6|-
TGTGCCAGCAGTTCCTCCGGATCAGGGGCCAACGTCCTGACTTTC
CASSSSGSGANVLTF
>-|TRBV5-1|TRBJ2-1|TRBD2
TGCGCCAGCAGCCCGACTAGCTCGTACTACAATGAGCAGTTCTTC
CASSPTSSYYNEQFF
>many|TRBV11-3|TRBJ2-6|TRBD1
TGTGCCAGCAGCCCGGGACAGACCACCGGCGTCCTGACTTTC
CASSPGQTTGVLTF
>-|TRBV2|TRBJ2-3|TRBD1
TGTGCCAGCTTTGACAGGGGAGACACAGATACGCAGTATTTT
CASFDRGDTDTQYF
>many|TRBV15|TRBJ2-3|TRBD2
TGTGCCACCGGGGGTAGCGGGAGTTCAGATACGCAGTATTTT
CATGGSGSSDTQYF